Detailed here is one T cell receptor beta chain. Its cognate antigen is unknown. This entry comes from a study of cytomegalovirus exposure and HLA in healthy donors. Study-wide findings and caveats: TCR beta sequences reportedly predicted most subjects' HLA-A and HLA-B alleles accurately.

J gave up 8 bases and V 9 bases, and 6 bases lay outside the gene matches. The CDR3 loop spans 12 amino acids. Germline-derived CDR1 and CDR2 are MNHNY and SVGAGI (reference sequence). PCR primers comprised 60 Vbeta and 13 Jbeta primers. Assay used: immunoSEQ multiplex PCR; TCRdb lists only in-frame clones, some missing. The table has 160,000 or so clones, roughly 79% seen once. The origin of this receptor is a woman in her forties or fifties in good health and CMV-seronegative. The J gene is TRBJ2-3, the V gene TRBV6-6; TRBD1 matches at 9 bases. The source material was PBMCs. The CDR3 region is CASNRGQGTQYF. The CDR3 DNA is TGTGCCAGTAACAGGGGGCAAGGTACGCAGTATTTT.